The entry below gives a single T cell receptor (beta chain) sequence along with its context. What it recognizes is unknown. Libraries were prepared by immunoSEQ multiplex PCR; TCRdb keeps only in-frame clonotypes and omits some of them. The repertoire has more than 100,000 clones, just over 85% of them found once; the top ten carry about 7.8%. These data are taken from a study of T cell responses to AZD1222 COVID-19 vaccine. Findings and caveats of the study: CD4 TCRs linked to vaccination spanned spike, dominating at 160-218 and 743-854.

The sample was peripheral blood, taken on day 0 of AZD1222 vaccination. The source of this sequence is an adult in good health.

CDR3 sequence (DNA): TGCGCCAGCAGCCAGGGCAGGGTCAGAGAAAAACTGTTTTTT. Translation: CASSQGRVREKLFF. The chain carries TRBV4-1 and TRBJ1-4, with a tentative D call TRBD1 (5 bases). Germline CDR1 is MGHRA and CDR2 is YSYEKL. The CDR3 consists of 14 residues. The V end lost 3 bases, the J end lost 8 bases, and 13 bases lay between the germline ends.